This T cell receptor (beta chain) was retrieved from a study of high-grade serous ovarian cancer treatment subgroups. Profiled with immunoSEQ multiplex PCR; TCRdb holds only in-frame clones, not every one. The profile covers a few hundred clones, with about 80% appearing a single time and roughly 12% taken by the ten largest. The tumor samples were collected prior to definitive surgery or chemotherapy. This CDR3 is built from 11 residues. Germline values: CDR1 PRHDT, CDR2 FYEKMQ (reference sequence). This clone was detected only a few times. One end of the junction varies from germline; a read error may be responsible.

The chain uses TRBV13 and TRBJ1-1; D ambiguous. The sequencing input was tumor tissue. This TCR derives from a human donor with high-grade serous ovarian cancer. CDR3 sequence reads: CASSFELETFF. CDR3 sequence (DNA): TGTGCCAGCAGCTTTGAGCTTGAAACTTTCTTT.